This T cell receptor beta chain came from a study of radiation and T cells in renal cell carcinoma. Study-level points and caveats: Top tumor clonotypes rose in blood 2 weeks post-radiation, then contracted.

About this clone itself: As yet, its antigen is unknown.

V shed 4 bases and J shed 1 base, with 11 bases lying between them. The CDR3 extends over 15 amino acids. Germline CDR1 is SNHLY and CDR2 is FYNNEI. Time point given: blood 2 weeks post-SBRT. As to treatment: 15 Gy SBRT to primary tumor, nephrectomy 4 weeks later. Blood was sampled at baseline, 2 weeks and 4 weeks after SBRT. The patient's renal cell carcinoma had clear cell pathology. Measured with immunoSEQ multiplex PCR; TCRdb has only the in-frame clones, and not every one. The table shows tens of thousands of clones, with 80% occurring only once. The chain combines TRBV2 with TRBJ1-5; D unresolved. This sequence originates from a woman aged 70-85 years with renal cell carcinoma. The source was blood, collected from a patient whose treatment included radiotherapy and nephrectomy. The CDR3 loop reads CASSVGVLSNQPQHF. The CDR3 region has the DNA TGTGCCAGCAGTGTCGGGGTCCTAAGCAATCAGCCCCAGCATTTT. The variable domain in full, with the rest retrieved from reference TRBV2 and TRBJ1-5, is EPEVTQTPSHQVTQMGQEVILRCVPISNHLYFYWYRQILGQKVEFLVSFYNNEISEKSEIFDDQFSVERPDGSNFTLKIRSTKLEDSAMYFCASSVGVLSNQPQHFGDGTRLSIL.